This TCR beta chain was sequenced during a study of TIL therapy for anti-PD-1-resistant metastatic lung cancer. Overall study: Tumor harvest preceded PD-1/PD-L1 blockade, followed by nivolumab treatment. Median patient age was about 50, ranging about 35-80 years.

Study-level results: Infused TIL clonotypes partially replaced the baseline blood repertoire, then decayed over months. The cohort had more treatment-naive, never-smoker and oncogene-addicted patients than typical.

Time point given: pre-treatment sample, taken before nivolumab and TIL therapy. Comment on this clone: The antigen is undetermined.

Sequencing used immunoSEQ v3. Measured with immunoSEQ multiplex PCR; TCRdb has only the in-frame clones, and not every one. The sample holds approximately 47,000 clones, 80% to 90% seen once. The sample here was blood, taken at baseline. This clonotype was sampled from a person between 30 and 79 years old with non-small cell lung cancer.

CDR3 sequence (DNA): TGTGCCAGCAGCTTATTCACAGCAACTAATGAAAAACTGTTTTTT. Residues: CASSLFTATNEKLFF. The chain recombines TRBV7-8 with TRBJ1-4; D is ambiguous. V was shortened by 2 bases and J by 0 bases, with 7 bases between the two germline ends. This CDR3 has 15 amino acids. Germline V gene lookup returns CDR1 SGHVS and CDR2 FQNEAQ. The full variable domain, completed using reference TRBV7-8 and TRBJ1-4, is GAGVSQSPRYKVAKRGQDVALRCDPISGHVSLFWYQQALGQGPEFLTYFQNEAQLDKSGLPSDRFFAERPEGSVSTLKIQRTQQEDSAVYLCASSLFTATNEKLFFGSGTQLSVL.